This passage covers 24 T cell receptor beta chains from one sample sequenced in a study of cytomegalovirus exposure and HLA in healthy donors. The study ran its PCR with 60 Vbeta and 13 Jbeta primers. Using immunoSEQ multiplex PCR, the repertoire was profiled, and TCRdb retains in-frame clones only, with some absent. The repertoire holds 130,000 or so clones, with 60% to 80% as singletons. The sequencing input was PBMCs. Receptors were obtained from a man aged 50 to 60 in good health and CMV-seropositive.

With respect to this clone: The conserved phenylalanine or tryptophan is not found at the CDR3 terminus, so this likely reflects a read error. The DNA is omitted, as the CDR3 cannot be located on it reliably, and the CDR3 follows TCRdb's listing. The chain is built from TRBV27 and TRBJ2-7; whether TRBD1, the table's D call, matches the DNA was not checked. The CDR3 spans 17 amino acids, including both terminal residues. The germline CDR1 and CDR2 sequences are MNHEY and SMNVEV (reference sequence). CDR3 region: CASSFVFDNLRLRASFL.

The chain has TRBV5-1 and TRBJ2-5; D may be TRBD1 (6 bases). This CDR3 region has 13 residues. The germline V gene encodes CDR1 SGHRS and CDR2 YFSETQ. Trimming removed 4 bases at V and 5 bases at J, with 12 bases between. The CDR3 is CASSETGPETQYF. For the CDR3, the DNA is TGCGCCAGCAGCGAGACAGGTCCGGAGACCCAGTACTTC.

The gene calls are TRBV15 and TRBJ1-6, with unresolved D. The germline V gene has CDR1 LNHNV and CDR2 YYDKDF (reference sequence). V was cut by 0 bases and J by 10 bases, with 10 bases left in between. The CDR3 extends over 14 amino acids. CDR3 loop: CATSRDRVNSPLHF. In DNA, the CDR3 is TGTGCCACCAGCAGAGATCGGGTGAACTCACCCCTCCACTTT.

V usage is TRBV13 and J usage is TRBJ2-5; 7 nucleotides agree with TRBD2. This CDR3 spans 14 amino acids. V lost 5 bases and J lost 5; bases outside the gene matches: 8. Germline V gene data show CDR1 as PRHDT and CDR2 as FYEKMQ (reference sequence). The CDR3 spells CASSAPREGETQYF. In nucleotides, the CDR3 is TGTGCCAGCAGCGCCCCCAGGGAGGGCGAGACCCAGTACTTC.

The chain couples TRBV18 to TRBJ1-5; the D gene is possibly TRBD1 (5 bases). Trimming stripped 3 bases from V and 7 bases from J, with 16 bases between. Germline V lookup: CDR1 KGHSH, CDR2 LQKENI. The CDR3 runs to 15 residues. CDR3 nucleotides: TGTGCCAGCTCACCTACAGGACAATCAGGCCAGCCCCAGCATTTT. It encodes CASSPTGQSGQPQHF. Full variable domain (missing parts from reference TRBV18 and TRBJ1-5): NAGVMQNPRHLVRRRGQEARLRCSPMKGHSHVYWYRQLPEEGLKFMVYLQKENIIDESGMPKERFSAEFPKEGPSILRIQQVVRGDSAAYFCASSPTGQSGQPQHFGDGTRLSIL.

The chain recombines TRBV7-2 with TRBJ1-3, with 11 nucleotides matching TRBD1. Trimming took 4 bases from V and 0 from J; bases not matched to a gene: 5. Germline CDR1 and CDR2: SGHTA and FQGNSA. The CDR3 has 17 residues. CDR3 DNA sequence: TGTGCCAGCAGCTCCGGCGGGACAGGGGGCTCTGGAAACACCATATATTTT. Protein: CASSSGGTGGSGNTIYF. The full variable domain, its missing parts supplied by reference TRBV7-2 and TRBJ1-3, is GAGVSQSPSNKVTEKGKDVELRCDPISGHTALYWYRQSLGQGLEFLIYFQGNSAPDKSGLPSDRFSAERTGGSVSTLTIQRTQQEDSAVYLCASSSGGTGGSGNTIYFGEGSWLTVV.

The chain recombines TRBV6-4 with TRBJ2-3; 7 bases are shared with TRBD2. The length of the CDR3 is 15 residues. Trimming removed 0 bases from V and 7 bases from J; junction bases left unmatched: 7. Germline V gene sequence: CDR1 MRHNA, CDR2 SNTAGT. For the CDR3, the DNA is TGTGCCAGCAGTGACTCGAGTCGGGAGGTTAATACGCAGTATTTT. Translation gives CASSDSSREVNTQYF.

V gene TRBV18 combines with J gene TRBJ2-3, with 10 bases lining up with TRBD1. The trim removed 2 bases at V and 7 bases at J, leaving 3 bases unmatched. Germline loops: CDR1 KGHSH, CDR2 LQKENI. CDR3 size: 14 residues. CDR3 sequence (DNA): TGTGCCAGCTCACCAGGGACAGGGGAGAATACGCAGTATTTT. Translation gives CASSPGTGENTQYF. The full variable domain, its missing parts supplied by reference TRBV18 and TRBJ2-3, is NAGVMQNPRHLVRRRGQEARLRCSPMKGHSHVYWYRQLPEEGLKFMVYLQKENIIDESGMPKERFSAEFPKEGPSILRIQQVVRGDSAAYFCASSPGTGENTQYFGPGTRLTVL.

The chain has TRBV5-1 and TRBJ2-7; TRBD1 matches at 9 bases. Trimming removed 0 bases from V and 3 bases from J; junction bases left unmatched: 4. Germline lookup yields CDR1 SGHRS and CDR2 YFSETQ. This CDR3 has 15 residues. The CDR3 here is CASSLAGTGIYEQYF. CDR3 in DNA: TGCGCCAGCAGCTTGGCCGGGACAGGGATCTACGAGCAGTACTTC.

The chain is built from TRBV10-2 and TRBJ2-1; 7 nucleotides line up with TRBD1. Germline CDR1 WSHSY, CDR2 SAAADI. Losses at the gene ends were 2 bases for V and 6 bases for J; bases not matched to a gene: 10. The CDR3 has 16 amino acids. CDR3 sequence: CASSERETGRGNEQFF. DNA of the CDR3: TGCGCCAGCAGTGAGCGTGAGACAGGGAGAGGCAATGAGCAGTTCTTC.

The chain combines TRBV19 with TRBJ2-1; the match to TRBD2 covers 9 bases. The CDR3 spans 16 residues. Per germline, CDR1 LNHDA and CDR2 SQIVND (reference sequence). The junction had 15 bases not matched to a gene; V was cut back by 8 bases and J by 7 bases. The chain's CDR3 is CASGTGISGRGNEQFF. CDR3 in DNA: TGTGCCAGTGGGACGGGGATTAGCGGGAGAGGAAATGAGCAGTTCTTC.

The chain recombines TRBV4-3 with TRBJ1-4, with TRBD1 matching over 7 bases. The CDR3 length is 16 residues. J was trimmed by 7 bases and V by 0 bases; bases with no gene match: 8. Germline V gene lookup returns CDR1 LGHNA and CDR2 YSLEER. CDR3 DNA sequence: TGCGCCAGCAGCCAAGAGAGGACGGGACAGCGTGAAAAACTGTTTTTT. Translating it yields CASSQERTGQREKLFF.

V usage is TRBV7-2 and J usage is TRBJ2-7; D not resolved. CDR1 and CDR2 (germline): SGHTA, FQGNSA. The V end was cut by 1 base, the J end by 2 bases, with 9 bases between. The CDR3 is made up of 14 amino acids. This CDR3 reads CASSLDGQAYEQYF. The CDR3 coding sequence is TGTGCCAGCAGCTTAGACGGTCAGGCCTACGAGCAGTACTTC.

The rearrangement links TRBV4-1 to TRBJ2-3; maybe TRBD2 (6 bases). Germline V gives CDR1 MGHRA, CDR2 YSYEKL. The length of the CDR3 is 17 residues. Trimming took off 6 bases at V and 1 base at J, with 20 bases between the two ends. DNA for the CDR3: TGCGCCAGCAGACTTGCACGGGACTCCCTTCGCACAGATACGCAGTATTTT. Translated, it gives CASRLARDSLRTDTQYF.

Comment on this clone: At one boundary the junction diverges from the germline segment, which might be a read error. The CDR3 DNA is TGTGCCAGCAACCAAGTATTCCAGGGAGGGATGAACACTGAAGCTTTCTTT. Its translation is CASNQVFQGGMNTEAFF. The chain couples TRBV4-2 to TRBJ1-1; possible D gene TRBD1, 5 bases. The CDR3 has 17 amino acids. CDR1 LGHNA and CDR2 YNFKEQ come from the germline V gene.

This chain's CDR3 is CASSSDRNQPQHF. CDR3 in DNA: TGTGCCAGCAGCTCGGACAGGAATCAGCCCCAGCATTTT. J is TRBJ1-5 and V is TRBV7-8; 7 bases map to TRBD1. The CDR3 has 13 residues. The V gene's germline CDR1 is SGHVS and CDR2 FQNEAQ. V shed 4 bases, J shed 4 bases, and the junction held 1 base outside the gene matches.

This chain links TRBV27 with TRBJ2-1, with D perhaps matching TRBD1 (6 bases). Trimming took off 5 bases at V and 6 bases at J, with 26 bases between the two ends. CDR1 is MNHEY and CDR2 is SMNVEV in the germline V gene (reference sequence). CDR3 length equals 18 residues. The CDR3 nucleotides read TGTGCCAGCAGTCGACCTACAGGGTTCCTGACCCGAGGCAATGAGCAGTTCTTC. Translation gives CASSRPTGFLTRGNEQFF.

This rearrangement joins TRBV4-2 to TRBJ2-7, with a weak D call TRBD2 (5 bases). This CDR3 is 15 amino acids long. Germline values: CDR1 LGHNA, CDR2 YNFKEQ. Trimming took 0 bases from V and 0 from J, leaving 9 bases between them. The CDR3 is CASSQDRGSSYEQYF. The CDR3 DNA sequence: TGTGCCAGCAGCCAAGATCGTGGGAGCTCCTACGAGCAGTACTTC.

This sequence joins TRBV29-1 and TRBJ1-1, with D perhaps TRBD1 (5 bases). Deletions cut 1 base from V and 4 bases from J, with 10 bases between. CDR1 and CDR2 (germline): SQVTM, ANQGSEA. The CDR3 has 13 amino acids. Here the CDR3 reads CSVEGVRGTEAFF. In nucleotides, the CDR3 is TGCAGCGTTGAAGGGGTTAGGGGCACTGAAGCTTTCTTT.

For the CDR3, the DNA is TGTGCCAGCAGTGACTCGGCAGGGTTGGTCACTGAAGCTTTCTTT. It encodes CASSDSAGLVTEAFF. The rearrangement joins TRBV6-4 to TRBJ1-1; D is possibly TRBD1 (5 bases). CDR1 and CDR2 from the germline V gene are MRHNA and SNTAGT. The CDR3 consists of 15 residues. Trimming left V 0 bases short and J 4 bases short, with 12 bases between.

The table lists this clone with a few counts. The rearrangement uses TRBV5-6 and TRBJ1-2; tentatively, D is TRBD1 (6 bases). Germline-derived CDR1 and CDR2 are SGHDT and YYEEEE. CDR3 length: 15 residues. Between the trimmed V and J ends, which lost 4 bases and 8 bases, there was a span of 21 bases. CDR3 amino acids: CASSLGGDPPGGYTF. CDR3 bases: TGTGCCAGCAGCCTAGGGGGGGACCCTCCCGGGGGCTACACCTTC.

The chain has TRBV19 and TRBJ1-2; D is unclear. The CDR3 covers 15 residues. CDR1 and CDR2 (germline): LNHDA, SQIVND (reference sequence). V was shortened by 5 bases and J by 8 bases, with 21 bases between the two germline ends. The CDR3 coding sequence is TGTGCCAGTAGTCCTCCGGGTCCCGGGGTTGGAGGCTACACCTTC. It codes for CASSPPGPGVGGYTF.

The chain employs TRBV6-4 and TRBJ1-5, with D unclear. The CDR3 totals 16 residues. Trimming took 0 bases from V and 5 from J, leaving 14 bases between them. Germline loops: CDR1 MRHNA, CDR2 SNTAGT. Written as DNA, the CDR3 is TGTGCCAGCAGTGACTCAGTGCGGGAACCCCATCAGCCCCAGCATTTT. Translation: CASSDSVREPHQPQHF.

V and J are TRBV5-4 and TRBJ1-1, with D possibly being TRBD1 (6 bases). V gave up 4 bases and J gave up 7 bases, with 17 bases separating them. This CDR3 region has 14 residues. CDR1 is SGHNT, CDR2 YYREEE, per germline (reference sequence). The CDR3 sequence is CASSPRGGVSEAFF. The CDR3, as DNA: TGTGCCAGCAGCCCCCGAGGGGGGGTGAGTGAAGCTTTCTTT.